Listed here is a single T cell receptor (beta chain). Antigen unknown. In germline, CDR1 is SGHRS, CDR2 YFSETQ. This CDR3 is 15 amino acids long. V lost 4 bases and J 4 bases, leaving 15 bases between the germline ends. This sample was included in a study of cytomegalovirus exposure and HLA in healthy donors. PCR was performed using 60 Vbeta and 13 Jbeta primers. Assay used: immunoSEQ multiplex PCR; TCRdb lists only in-frame clones, some missing. The sample consists of some 200,000 clones, approximately 84% of them appearing once. Findings and caveats of the study: One variant, a missense change in DCLRE1C, was linked in a later analysis to TCR beta V- and J-gene trimming.

Sequenced: PBMCs. The clonotype comes from a woman in her forties or fifties in good health and CMV-seropositive. The gene calls are TRBV5-1 and TRBJ1-5, with D tentatively TRBD1 (5 bases). CDR3 sequence (DNA): TGCGCCAGCAGCCGGGACGCGGGGGAAAATCAGCCCCAGCATTTT. The encoded protein is CASSRDAGENQPQHF.